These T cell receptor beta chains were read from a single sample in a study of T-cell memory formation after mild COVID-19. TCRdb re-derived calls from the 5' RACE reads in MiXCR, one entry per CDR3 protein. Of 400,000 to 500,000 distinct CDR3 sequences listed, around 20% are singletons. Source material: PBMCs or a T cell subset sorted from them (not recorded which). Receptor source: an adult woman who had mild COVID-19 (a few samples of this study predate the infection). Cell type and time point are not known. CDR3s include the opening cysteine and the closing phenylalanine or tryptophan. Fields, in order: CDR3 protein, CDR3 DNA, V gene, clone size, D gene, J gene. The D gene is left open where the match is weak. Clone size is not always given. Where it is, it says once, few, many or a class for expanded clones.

CASSQDWGQGHQPQHF,TGCGCCAGCAGCCAAGATTGGGGACAGGGACATCAGCCCCAGCATTTT,TRBV4-3,few,TRBD1,TRBJ1-5
CASSLFGDYGYTF,TGTGCCAGCAGTTTATTTGGGGACTATGGCTACACCTTC,TRBV27,.,.,TRBJ1-2
CASSSRGQGAVDTQYF,TGTGCCAGCAGCTCGAGGGGACAGGGGGCTGTAGATACGCAGTATTTT,TRBV7-9,.,TRBD1,TRBJ2-3
CSARDPAGLYNEQFF,TGCAGTGCTAGAGATCCCGCGGGGCTCTACAATGAGCAGTTCTTC,TRBV20-1,.,.,TRBJ2-1
CSALSRGLAGAPRGEQYF,TGCAGTGCTCTTAGTCGGGGACTAGCGGGGGCCCCTAGGGGCGAGCAGTACTTC,TRBV20-1,few,TRBD2,TRBJ2-7
CASSQGTSAQYF,TGTGCCAGCAGCCAAGGGACTAGCGCCCAGTATTTT,TRBV4-2,.,TRBD2,TRBJ2-3
CASSSGTSNLDTQYF,TGTGCCAGCAGTTCCGGGACTAGCAATTTAGATACGCAGTATTTT,TRBV6-5,.,TRBD2,TRBJ2-3
CASSHPGGQSETQYF,TGCGCCAGCAGCCACCCAGGGGGTCAAAGTGAGACCCAGTACTTC,TRBV5-1,.,TRBD1,TRBJ2-5
CASSLTAGQPQHF,TGCGCCAGCAGCTTAACAGCGGGGCAGCCCCAGCATTTT,TRBV5-1,.,.,TRBJ1-5
CASSAQRARLNEQFF,TGTGCCAGCAGCGCCCAGCGGGCTAGGCTCAATGAGCAGTTCTTC,TRBV7-9,.,.,TRBJ2-1
CASSVSQEGYTF,TGTGCCAGCAGCGTTAGCCAGGAGGGCTACACCTTC,TRBV7-8,few,.,TRBJ1-2
CSVSPGKETQYF,TGCAGCGTTAGCCCAGGCAAAGAGACCCAGTACTTC,TRBV29-1,.,.,TRBJ2-5
CASSVEANTQYF,TGTGCCAGCAGCGTAGAGGCGAATACGCAGTATTTT,TRBV9,few,.,TRBJ2-3
CSANKGPTGIIGNTIYF,TGCAGTGCGAACAAGGGACCGACAGGGATAATCGGAAACACCATATATTTT,TRBV20-1,few,TRBD1,TRBJ1-3
CASSSHTGPPGGYTF,TGTGCCAGCAGCTCTCATACCGGGCCCCCGGGGGGCTACACCTTC,TRBV7-9,few,.,TRBJ1-2
CASSLGARSSNEQYF,TGCGCCAGCAGCTTGGGGGCCAGAAGCTCTAACGAGCAGTACTTC,TRBV5-1,.,.,TRBJ2-7
CASSSAGELFF,TGTGCCAGCAGTTCGGCAGGGGAGCTGTTTTTT,TRBV27,few,.,TRBJ2-2
CASRLTPGQGVYYNEQFF,TGTGCCAGCAGGCTTACCCCGGGACAGGGGGTATACTACAATGAGCAGTTCTTC,TRBV6-5,few,TRBD1,TRBJ2-1
CASSSRLWETYEQYF,TGTGCCAGCAGCTCCCGTCTGTGGGAGACGTACGAGCAGTACTTC,TRBV13,.,.,TRBJ2-7
CAISGDRGRYEQFF,TGTGCCATCAGTGGGGACAGGGGCCGGTATGAGCAGTTCTTC,TRBV10-3,.,TRBD1,TRBJ2-1
CASSQRDYSLFGTGELFF,TGTGCCAGCAGTCAAAGGGACTATTCTCTCTTCGGCACCGGGGAGCTGTTTTTT,TRBV7-2,.,TRBD2,TRBJ2-2
CASSILEGITDTQYF,TGTGCCAGTAGTATACTGGAGGGGATCACAGATACGCAGTATTTT,TRBV19,few,.,TRBJ2-3
CASSRGVNTEAFF,TGTGCCAGCTCCAGGGGGGTGAACACTGAAGCTTTCTTT,TRBV18,many,TRBD1,TRBJ1-1
CASRDGSTDTQYF,TGTGCCAGCAGGGACGGTAGCACAGATACGCAGTATTTT,TRBV10-3,.,.,TRBJ2-3
CATSPDGGSYEQYF,TGTGCCACCAGCCCGGACGGTGGCTCCTACGAGCAGTACTTC,TRBV15,.,.,TRBJ2-7
CATSDPRPQGSSTDTQYF,TGTGCCACCAGTGATCCCCGACCACAGGGGTCTAGCACAGATACGCAGTATTTT,TRBV24-1,few,TRBD1,TRBJ2-3
CASSLLWGIQPQHF,TGCGCCAGCAGCCTCCTTTGGGGTATTCAGCCCCAGCATTTT,TRBV5-1,few,.,TRBJ1-5
CASSVDRAKNIQYF,TGTGCCAGCAGCGTAGACAGGGCCAAAAACATTCAGTACTTC,TRBV9,.,.,TRBJ2-4
CATRPTANYGYTF,TGTGCCACCAGACCTACGGCCAACTATGGCTACACCTTC,TRBV24-1,.,.,TRBJ1-2
CSARGGTSGGGDTQYF,TGCAGTGCTAGAGGAGGGACTAGCGGGGGTGGAGATACGCAGTATTTT,TRBV20-1,.,TRBD2,TRBJ2-3
CASSEGGAGITEAFF,TGTGCCAGCAGTGAGGGGGGGGCAGGCATCACTGAAGCTTTCTTT,TRBV2,.,.,TRBJ1-1
CASSPARVAQYF,TGTGCCAGCAGTCCGGCGCGGGTAGCGCAGTATTTT,TRBV6-2/TRBV6-3,.,.,TRBJ2-3
CASLPGGRTGELFF,TGTGCCAGCCTCCCGGGAGGTCGCACCGGGGAGCTGTTTTTT,TRBV3-1,.,TRBD2,TRBJ2-2
CSARTGRWNTEAFF,TGCAGTGCTAGAACGGGACGGTGGAACACTGAAGCTTTCTTT,TRBV20-1,.,.,TRBJ1-1
CATSEGGQGRATEAFF,TGTGCCACCAGTGAAGGAGGACAGGGGCGAGCGACTGAAGCTTTCTTT,TRBV24-1,.,TRBD1,TRBJ1-1
CASSPSEYGELFF,TGTGCCAGCAGCCCGAGCGAGTACGGGGAGCTGTTTTTT,TRBV3-1,.,.,TRBJ2-2
CASSWDRGSDTQYF,TGTGCCAGCAGCTGGGACAGGGGGTCTGATACGCAGTATTTT,TRBV7-3,.,TRBD1,TRBJ2-3
CASSPGQTQKGYTF,TGCGCCAGCAGCCCGGGACAGACCCAAAAGGGCTACACCTTC,TRBV5-1,.,TRBD1,TRBJ1-2
CASSLDKTGELFF,TGCGCCAGCAGCTTGGATAAGACCGGGGAGCTGTTTTTT,TRBV5-1,.,.,TRBJ2-2
CASGEGDYEQYF,TGTGCCAGCGGAGAAGGAGACTACGAGCAGTACTTC,TRBV6-2/TRBV6-3,.,.,TRBJ2-7
CASSLERGGHNEQFF,TGTGCCAGCAGCTTGGAGCGGGGGGGCCACAATGAGCAGTTCTTC,TRBV11-2,.,TRBD2,TRBJ2-1
CASSRTTGGVRVGYTF,TGTGCCAGCAGCCGCACTACAGGGGGAGTGAGGGTTGGCTACACCTTC,TRBV12-3/TRBV12-4,few,TRBD1,TRBJ1-2
CASSQTDRGSQPQHF,TGTGCCAGCAGTCAGACAGACAGGGGATCCCAGCCCCAGCATTTT,TRBV12-3/TRBV12-4,.,TRBD1,TRBJ1-5
CASSQPGDSGANVLTF,TGTGCCAGCAGCCAACCGGGAGACTCTGGGGCCAACGTCCTGACTTTC,TRBV3-1,many,.,TRBJ2-6
CASSPTGAKEKLFF,TGCGCCAGCAGCCCGACAGGGGCAAAAGAAAAACTGTTTTTT,TRBV5-1,.,TRBD1,TRBJ1-4
CASSLVTAETDTQYF,TGCGCCAGCAGCTTGGTGACGGCTGAAACAGATACGCAGTATTTT,TRBV5-1,.,.,TRBJ2-3
CASSLGGGTQYF,TGTGCCAGCAGCTTGGGCGGGGGTACGCAGTATTTT,TRBV7-3,many,TRBD2,TRBJ2-3
CASSYSGVVSGANVLTF,TGTGCCAGCAGTTACTCGGGCGTGGTATCTGGGGCCAACGTCCTGACTTTC,TRBV6-5,few,.,TRBJ2-6
CGVAEDTQYF,TGCGGGGTAGCGGAAGATACGCAGTATTTT,TRBV20-1,few,.,TRBJ2-3
CASSFSRQAYGYTF,TGTGCCAGCAGTTTCTCCCGACAGGCGTATGGCTACACCTTC,TRBV3-1,few,.,TRBJ1-2
CASSLGGGLYNEQFF,TGTGCCAGCAGTTTGGGCGGGGGCCTCTACAATGAGCAGTTCTTC,TRBV12-3/TRBV12-4,.,.,TRBJ2-1
CASSPGTRYADTQYF,TGTGCCAGCAGCCCCGGGACTAGATACGCGGATACGCAGTATTTT,TRBV7-2,few,TRBD2,TRBJ2-3
CASSLATPGLAGAQDTQYF,TGCGCCAGCAGCTTGGCCACCCCGGGACTAGCGGGAGCACAGGATACGCAGTATTTT,TRBV5-1,.,TRBD2,TRBJ2-3
CATSDPGQEQYF,TGTGCCACCAGTGACCCGGGACAGGAGCAGTACTTC,TRBV24-1,.,TRBD1,TRBJ2-7
CASSLQGEKLFF,TGTGCCAGCAGCTTACAGGGGGAAAAACTGTTTTTT,TRBV7-9,few,.,TRBJ1-4